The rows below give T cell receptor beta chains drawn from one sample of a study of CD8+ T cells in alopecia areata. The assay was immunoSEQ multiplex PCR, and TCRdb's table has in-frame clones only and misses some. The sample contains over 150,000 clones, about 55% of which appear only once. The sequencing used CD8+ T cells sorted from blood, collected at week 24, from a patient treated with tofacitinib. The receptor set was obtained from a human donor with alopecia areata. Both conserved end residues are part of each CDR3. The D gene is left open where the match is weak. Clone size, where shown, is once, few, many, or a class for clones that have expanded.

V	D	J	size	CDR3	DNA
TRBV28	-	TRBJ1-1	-	CASSLPTGNTEAFF	TGTGCCAGCAGTTTACCGACAGGCAACACTGAAGCTTTCTTT
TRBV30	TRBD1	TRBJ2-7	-	CAWSSGQGYEQYF	TGTGCCTGGAGTTCCGGACAGGGATACGAGCAGTACTTC
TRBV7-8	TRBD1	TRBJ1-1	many	CASTPWTGFLTGDTEAFF	TGTGCCAGCACCCCTTGGACAGGGTTCTTGACAGGGGACACTGAAGCTTTCTTT
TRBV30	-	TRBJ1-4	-	CAWSETTNEKLFF	TGTGCCTGGAGTGAGACAACTAATGAAAAACTGTTTTTT
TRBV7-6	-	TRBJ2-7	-	CASSLQTSYEQYF	TGTGCCAGCAGCCTCCAGACGAGTTACGAGCAGTACTTC
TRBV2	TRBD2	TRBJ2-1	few	CASRSGGNSYNEQFF	TGTGCCAGCAGGAGCGGGGGGAACTCCTACAATGAGCAGTTCTTC
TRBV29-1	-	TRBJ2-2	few	CSVESPTTGELFF	TGCAGCGTTGAAAGCCCAACAACCGGGGAGCTGTTTTTT
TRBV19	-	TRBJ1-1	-	CASSIVGGNTEAFF	TGTGCCAGTAGTATAGTTGGGGGGAACACTGAAGCTTTCTTT
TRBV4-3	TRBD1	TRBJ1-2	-	CASSQDRTGIHGYTF	TGCGCCAGCAGCCAAGATAGGACAGGGATTCATGGCTACACCTTC
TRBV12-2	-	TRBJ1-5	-	CASRFGAPPISNQPQHF	TGTGCAAGTCGCTTTGGGGCCCCCCCTATCAGCAATCAGCCCCAGCATTTT
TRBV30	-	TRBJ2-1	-	CAWRSGVLEQFF	TGTGCCTGGAGGTCGGGAGTTCTTGAGCAGTTCTTC
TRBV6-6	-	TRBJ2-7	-	CASSYQITEQYF	TGTGCCAGCAGTTACCAGATAACCGAGCAGTACTTC
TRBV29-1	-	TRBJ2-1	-	CSVERKFNEQFF	TGCAGCGTTGAACGCAAGTTCAATGAGCAGTTCTTC
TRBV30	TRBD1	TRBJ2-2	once	CACPGTETGELFF	TGTGCCTGCCCCGGGACAGAAACCGGGGAGCTGTTTTTT
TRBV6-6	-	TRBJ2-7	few	CASSYHADALSYEQYF	TGTGCCAGCAGTTACCACGCGGACGCTCTCTCCTACGAGCAGTACTTC
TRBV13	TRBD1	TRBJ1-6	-	CASSLGGTGDYNSPLHF	TGTGCCAGCAGCTTAGGTGGGACAGGGGATTATAATTCACCCCTCCACTTT
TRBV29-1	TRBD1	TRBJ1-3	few	CSVDTEQGARGNTIYF	TGCAGCGTTGATACGGAACAGGGGGCCCGTGGAAACACCATATATTTT
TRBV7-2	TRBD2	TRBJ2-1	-	CASSRSGGEQFF	TGTGCCAGCAGCCGCTCGGGGGGTGAGCAGTTCTTC